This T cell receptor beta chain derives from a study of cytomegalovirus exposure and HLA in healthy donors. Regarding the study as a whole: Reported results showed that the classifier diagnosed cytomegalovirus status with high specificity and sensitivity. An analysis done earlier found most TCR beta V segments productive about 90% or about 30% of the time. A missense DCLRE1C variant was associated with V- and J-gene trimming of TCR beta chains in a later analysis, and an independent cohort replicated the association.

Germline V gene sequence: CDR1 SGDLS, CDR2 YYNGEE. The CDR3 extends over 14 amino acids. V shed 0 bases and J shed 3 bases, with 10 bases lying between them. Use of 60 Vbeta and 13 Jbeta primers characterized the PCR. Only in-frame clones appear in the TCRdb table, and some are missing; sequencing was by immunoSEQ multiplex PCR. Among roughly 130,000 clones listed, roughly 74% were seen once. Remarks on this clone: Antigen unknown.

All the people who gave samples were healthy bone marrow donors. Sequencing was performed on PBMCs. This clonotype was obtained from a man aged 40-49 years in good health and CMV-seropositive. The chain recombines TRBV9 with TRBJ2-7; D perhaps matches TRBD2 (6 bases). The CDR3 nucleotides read TGTGCCAGCAGCGTAGCTTACGGGGGCTACGAGCAGTACTTC. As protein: CASSVAYGGYEQYF. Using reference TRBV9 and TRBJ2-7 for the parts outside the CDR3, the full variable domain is DSGVTQTPKHLITATGQRVTLRCSPRSGDLSVYWYQQSLDQGLQFLIQYYNGEERAKGNILERFSAQQFPDLHSELNLSSLELGDSALYFCASSVAYGGYEQYFGPGTRLTVT.